This TCR beta chain was documented in a study of T-cell reconstitution after alpha-beta-depleted transplantation in children. This sample's TCRbeta library carried unique molecular identifier barcodes. MiXCR was run by TCRdb on the PCR reads, yielding one entry per CDR3 protein. Found here are over 550,000 distinct CDR3 sequences, 8% to 11% of them singletons; the top ten hold less than 4.5%. CDR1 is DFQATT, CDR2 SNEGSKA, per germline (reference sequence). Trimming stripped 0 bases from V and 5 bases from J, with 13 bases between. The CDR3 spans 14 residues. Source: PBMCs from the stem cell graft donor, taken from the stem cell graft. This TCR was sampled from a human donor who donated a stem cell graft to a child with acute myeloid leukemia. The chain carries TRBV20-1 and TRBJ1-2; no reliable D call. The CDR3 DNA reads as TGCAGTGCTAGAGATAGCTCGCTTGGGTATGGCTACACCTTC. Encoded protein: CSARDSSLGYGYTF.